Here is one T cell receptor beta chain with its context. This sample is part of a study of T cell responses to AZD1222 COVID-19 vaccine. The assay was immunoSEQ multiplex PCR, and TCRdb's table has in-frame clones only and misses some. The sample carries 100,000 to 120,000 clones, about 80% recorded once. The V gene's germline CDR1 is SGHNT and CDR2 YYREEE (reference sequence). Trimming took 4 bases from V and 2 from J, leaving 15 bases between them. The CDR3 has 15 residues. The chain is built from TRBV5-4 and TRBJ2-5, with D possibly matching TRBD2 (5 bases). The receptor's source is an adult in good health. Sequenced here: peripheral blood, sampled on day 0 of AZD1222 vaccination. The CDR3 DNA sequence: TGTGCCAGCAGCAGCCCACCCGGGATGCAAGAGACCCAGTACTTC. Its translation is CASSSPPGMQETQYF.